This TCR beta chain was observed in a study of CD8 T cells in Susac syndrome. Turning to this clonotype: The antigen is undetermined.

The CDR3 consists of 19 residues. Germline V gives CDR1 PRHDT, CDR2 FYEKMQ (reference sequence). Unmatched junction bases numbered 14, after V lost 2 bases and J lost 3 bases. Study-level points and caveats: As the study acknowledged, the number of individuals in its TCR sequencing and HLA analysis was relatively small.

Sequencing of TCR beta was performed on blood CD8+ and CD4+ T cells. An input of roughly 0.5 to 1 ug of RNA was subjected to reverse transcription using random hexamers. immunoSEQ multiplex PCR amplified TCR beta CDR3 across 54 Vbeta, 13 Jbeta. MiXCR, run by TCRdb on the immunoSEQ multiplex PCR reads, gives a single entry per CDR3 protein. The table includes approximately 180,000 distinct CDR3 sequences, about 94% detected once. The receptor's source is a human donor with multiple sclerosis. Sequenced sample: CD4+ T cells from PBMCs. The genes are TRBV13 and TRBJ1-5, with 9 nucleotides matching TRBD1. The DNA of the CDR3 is TGTGCCAGCAGCTTATCGGGACAGGGTGGAACGGGGATCAATCAGCCCCAGCATTTT. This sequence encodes CASSLSGQGGTGINQPQHF. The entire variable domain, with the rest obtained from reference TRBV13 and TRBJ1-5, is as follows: AAGVIQSPRHLIKEKRETATLKCYPIPRHDTVYWYQQGPGQDPQFLISFYEKMQSDKGSIPDRFSAQQFSDYHSELNMSSLELGDSALYFCASSLSGQGGTGINQPQHFGDGTRLSIL.